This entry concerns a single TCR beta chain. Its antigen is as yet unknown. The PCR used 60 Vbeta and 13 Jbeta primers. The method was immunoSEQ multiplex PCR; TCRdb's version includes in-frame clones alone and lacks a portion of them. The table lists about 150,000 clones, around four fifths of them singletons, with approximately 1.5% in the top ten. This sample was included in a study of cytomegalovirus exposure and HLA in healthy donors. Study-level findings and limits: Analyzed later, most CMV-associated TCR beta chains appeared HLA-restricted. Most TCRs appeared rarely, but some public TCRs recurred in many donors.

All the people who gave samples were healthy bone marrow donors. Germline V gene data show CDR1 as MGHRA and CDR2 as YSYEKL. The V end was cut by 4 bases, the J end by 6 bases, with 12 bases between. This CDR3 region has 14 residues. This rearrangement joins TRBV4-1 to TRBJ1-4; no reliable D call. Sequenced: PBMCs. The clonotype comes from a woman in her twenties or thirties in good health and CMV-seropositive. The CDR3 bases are TGCGCCAGCAGCCCACGGAGAGGTGATGAAAAACTGTTTTTT. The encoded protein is CASSPRRGDEKLFF.